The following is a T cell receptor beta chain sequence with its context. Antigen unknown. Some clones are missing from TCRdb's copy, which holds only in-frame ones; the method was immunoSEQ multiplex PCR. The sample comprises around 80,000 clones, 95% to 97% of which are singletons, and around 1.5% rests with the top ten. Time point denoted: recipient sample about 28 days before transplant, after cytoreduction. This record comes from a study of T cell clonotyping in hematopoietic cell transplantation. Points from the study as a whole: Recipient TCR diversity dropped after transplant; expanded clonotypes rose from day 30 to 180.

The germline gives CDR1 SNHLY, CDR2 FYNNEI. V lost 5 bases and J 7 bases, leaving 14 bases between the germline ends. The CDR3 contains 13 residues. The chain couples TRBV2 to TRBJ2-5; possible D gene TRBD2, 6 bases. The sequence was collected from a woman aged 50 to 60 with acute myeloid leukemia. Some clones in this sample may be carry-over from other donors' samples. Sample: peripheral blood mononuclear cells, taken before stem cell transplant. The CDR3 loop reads CASSQGRGGTQYF. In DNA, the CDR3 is TGTGCCAGCAGTCAAGGACGGGGAGGGACCCAGTACTTC.